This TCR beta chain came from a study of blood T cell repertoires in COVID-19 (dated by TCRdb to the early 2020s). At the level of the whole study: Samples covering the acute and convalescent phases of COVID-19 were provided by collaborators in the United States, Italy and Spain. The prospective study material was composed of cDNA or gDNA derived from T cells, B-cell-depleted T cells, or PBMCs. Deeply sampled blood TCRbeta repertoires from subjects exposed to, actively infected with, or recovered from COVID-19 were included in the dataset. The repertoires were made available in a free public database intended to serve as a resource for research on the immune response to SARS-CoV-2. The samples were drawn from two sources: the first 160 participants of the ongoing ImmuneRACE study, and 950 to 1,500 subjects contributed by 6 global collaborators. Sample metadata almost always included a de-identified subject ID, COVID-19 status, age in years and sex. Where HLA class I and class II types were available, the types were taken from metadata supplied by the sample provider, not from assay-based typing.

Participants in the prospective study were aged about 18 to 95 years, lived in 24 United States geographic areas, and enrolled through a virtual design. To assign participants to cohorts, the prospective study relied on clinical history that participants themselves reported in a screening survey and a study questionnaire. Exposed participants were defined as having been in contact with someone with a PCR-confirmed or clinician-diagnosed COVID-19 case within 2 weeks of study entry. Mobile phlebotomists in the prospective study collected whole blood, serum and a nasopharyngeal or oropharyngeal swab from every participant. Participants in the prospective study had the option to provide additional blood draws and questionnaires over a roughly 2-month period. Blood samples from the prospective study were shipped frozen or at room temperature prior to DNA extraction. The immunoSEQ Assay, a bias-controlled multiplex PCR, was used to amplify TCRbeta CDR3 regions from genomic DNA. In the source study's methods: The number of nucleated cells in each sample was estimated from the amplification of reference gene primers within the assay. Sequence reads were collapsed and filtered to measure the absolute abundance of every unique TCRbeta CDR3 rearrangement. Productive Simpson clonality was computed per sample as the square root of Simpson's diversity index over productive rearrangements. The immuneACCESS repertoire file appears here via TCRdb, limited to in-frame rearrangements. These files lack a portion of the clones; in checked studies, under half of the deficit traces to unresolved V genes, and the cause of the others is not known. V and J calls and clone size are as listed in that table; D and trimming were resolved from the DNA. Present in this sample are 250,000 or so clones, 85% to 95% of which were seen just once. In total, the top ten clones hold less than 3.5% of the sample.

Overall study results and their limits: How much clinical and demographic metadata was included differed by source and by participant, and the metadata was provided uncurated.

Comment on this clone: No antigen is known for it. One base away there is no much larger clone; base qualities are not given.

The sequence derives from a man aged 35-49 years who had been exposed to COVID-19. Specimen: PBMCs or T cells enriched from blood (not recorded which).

The CDR3 region: CASSMPGWADYGYTF. The nucleotide sequence reads as follows: TGTGCCAGTAGTATGCCGGGGTGGGCGGACTATGGCTACACCTTC. The sequence joins TRBV19 to TRBJ1-2, with the D gene uncertain. The germline V gene (reference sequence) yields LNHDA for CDR1 and SQIVND for CDR2. Relative to germline, V is 3 bases shorter and J is 3 bases shorter, with 14 bases between their ends. Spanning cysteine to phenylalanine, the CDR3 consists of 15 amino acids. The entry retains the CDR3 DNA only, 45 bases that are in frame from base 1.